This T cell receptor (beta chain) is from a study of blood T cell repertoires in COVID-19. Study information: Sample material is recorded as cDNA or gDNA derived from T cells, B-cell-depleted T cells, or PBMCs.

Trimming took off 7 bases at V and 12 bases at J, with 18 bases between the two ends. The CDR3 totals 13 residues. As originally analysed: Estimates of nucleated cell counts were drawn from the amplification of reference gene primers. The protocol was immunoSEQ multiplex PCR, while the TCRdb copy is restricted to in-frame clones and leaves out a portion. V, J and clone size are taken as reported in that table, and D and trimming were inferred from the DNA itself. Counted here are 210,000 or so clones, about 90% occurring once; the ten biggest clones make up 1.5%. The TCR was taken from a man in his late teens or twenties with active or convalescent COVID-19. The material sequenced was peripheral blood. This sequence joins TRBV12-3 or TRBV12-4 and TRBJ1-4; no firm D call. The CDR3 DNA sequence: TGTGCCAGCATCAAGAGCGGCAATTCAGAACTGTTTTTT. Translated, it gives CASIKSGNSELFF.